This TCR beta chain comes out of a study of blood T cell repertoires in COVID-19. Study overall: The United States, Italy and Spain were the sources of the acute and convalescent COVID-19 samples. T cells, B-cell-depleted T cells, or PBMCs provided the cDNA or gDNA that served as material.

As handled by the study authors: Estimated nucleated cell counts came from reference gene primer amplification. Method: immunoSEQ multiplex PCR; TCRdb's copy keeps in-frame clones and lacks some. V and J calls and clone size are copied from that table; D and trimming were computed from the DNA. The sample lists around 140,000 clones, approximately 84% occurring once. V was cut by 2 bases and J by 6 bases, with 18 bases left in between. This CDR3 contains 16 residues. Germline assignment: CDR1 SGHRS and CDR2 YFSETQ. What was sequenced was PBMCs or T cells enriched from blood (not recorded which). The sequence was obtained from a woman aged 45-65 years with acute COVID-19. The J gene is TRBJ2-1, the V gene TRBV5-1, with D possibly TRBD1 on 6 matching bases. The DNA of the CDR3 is TGCGCCAGCAGCTTTTCCGCACAGGGCCAAGGCAATGAGCAGTTCTTC. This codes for CASSFSAQGQGNEQFF.